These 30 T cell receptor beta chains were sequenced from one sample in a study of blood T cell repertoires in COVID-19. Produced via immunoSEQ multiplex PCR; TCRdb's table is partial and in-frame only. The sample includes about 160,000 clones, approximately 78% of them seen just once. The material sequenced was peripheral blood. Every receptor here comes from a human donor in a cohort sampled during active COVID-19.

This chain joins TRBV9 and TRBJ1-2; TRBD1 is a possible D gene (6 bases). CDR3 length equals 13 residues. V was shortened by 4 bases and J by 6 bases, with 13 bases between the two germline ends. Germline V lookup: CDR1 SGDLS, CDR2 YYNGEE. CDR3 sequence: CASSSRDNHGYTF. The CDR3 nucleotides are TGTGCCAGCAGCTCAAGGGACAACCATGGCTACACCTTC. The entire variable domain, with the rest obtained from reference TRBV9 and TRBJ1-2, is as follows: DSGVTQTPKHLITATGQRVTLRCSPRSGDLSVYWYQQSLDQGLQFLIQYYNGEERAKGNILERFSAQQFPDLHSELNLSSLELGDSALYFCASSSRDNHGYTFGSGTRLTVV.

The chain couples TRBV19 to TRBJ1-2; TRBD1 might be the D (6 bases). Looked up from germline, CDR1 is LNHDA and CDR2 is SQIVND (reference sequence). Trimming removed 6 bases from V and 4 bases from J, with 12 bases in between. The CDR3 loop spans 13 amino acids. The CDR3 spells CASSAGVGYGYTF. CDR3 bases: TGTGCCAGTAGCGCAGGGGTAGGCTATGGCTACACCTTC.

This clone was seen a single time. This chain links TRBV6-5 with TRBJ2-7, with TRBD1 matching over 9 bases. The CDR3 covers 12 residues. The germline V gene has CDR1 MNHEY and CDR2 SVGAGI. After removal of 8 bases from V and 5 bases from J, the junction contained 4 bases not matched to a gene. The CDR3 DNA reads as TGTGCCAGCCGGGACAGGGTCCACGAGCAGTACTTC. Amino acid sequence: CASRDRVHEQYF.

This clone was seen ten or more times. CDR3 region: CASSLAVETQYF. In nucleotides, the CDR3 is TGTGCCAGCAGTTTAGCGGTTGAGACCCAGTACTTC. The chain is built from TRBV2 and TRBJ2-5, with D possibly being TRBD2 (6 bases). This CDR3 spans 12 amino acids. Between the trimmed V and J ends, which lost 5 bases and 5 bases, there was a span of 9 bases. In germline, CDR1 is SNHLY, CDR2 FYNNEI.

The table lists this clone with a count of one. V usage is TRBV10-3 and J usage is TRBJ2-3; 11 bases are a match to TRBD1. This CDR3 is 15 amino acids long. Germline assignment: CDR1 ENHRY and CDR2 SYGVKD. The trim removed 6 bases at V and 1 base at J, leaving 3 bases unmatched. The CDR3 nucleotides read TGTGCCATCAGGGGACAGGGGGTCGGCACAGATACGCAGTATTTT. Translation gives CAIRGQGVGTDTQYF.

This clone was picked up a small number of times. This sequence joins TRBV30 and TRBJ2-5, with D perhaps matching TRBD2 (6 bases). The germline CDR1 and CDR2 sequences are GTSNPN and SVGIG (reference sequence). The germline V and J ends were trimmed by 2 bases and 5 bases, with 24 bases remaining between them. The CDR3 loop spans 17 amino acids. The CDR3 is CAWSPTSGTALEETQYF. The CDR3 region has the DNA TGTGCCTGGAGTCCTACCTCCGGGACTGCCCTCGAGGAGACCCAGTACTTC.

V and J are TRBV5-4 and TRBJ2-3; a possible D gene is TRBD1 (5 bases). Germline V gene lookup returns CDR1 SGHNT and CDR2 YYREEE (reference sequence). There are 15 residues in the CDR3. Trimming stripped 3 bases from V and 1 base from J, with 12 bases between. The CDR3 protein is CASSYRQIRTDTQYF. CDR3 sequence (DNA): TGTGCCAGCAGCTACCGACAGATACGCACAGATACGCAGTATTTT. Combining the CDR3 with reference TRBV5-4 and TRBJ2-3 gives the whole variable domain ETGVTQSPTHLIKTRGQQVTLRCSSQSGHNTVSWYQQALGQGPQFIFQYYREEENGRGNFPPRFSGLQFPNYSSELNVNALELDDSALYLCASSYRQIRTDTQYFGPGTRLTVL.

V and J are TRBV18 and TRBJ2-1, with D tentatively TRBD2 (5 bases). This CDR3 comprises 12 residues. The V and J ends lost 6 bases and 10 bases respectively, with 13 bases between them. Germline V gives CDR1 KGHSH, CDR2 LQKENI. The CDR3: CASSGSGWEQFF. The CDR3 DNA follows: TGTGCCAGCTCTGGGTCGGGATGGGAGCAGTTCTTC.

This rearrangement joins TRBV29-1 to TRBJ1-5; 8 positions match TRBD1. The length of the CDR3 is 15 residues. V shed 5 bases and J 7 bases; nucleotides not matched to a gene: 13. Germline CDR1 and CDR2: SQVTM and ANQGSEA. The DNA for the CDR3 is TGCAGCGTTCAATTCTTGACAGGGGAGCGGCAGCCCCAGCATTTT. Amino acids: CSVQFLTGERQPQHF. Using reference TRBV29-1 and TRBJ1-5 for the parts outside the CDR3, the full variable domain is SAVISQKPSRDICQRGTSLTIQCQVDSQVTMMFWYRQQPGQSLTLIATANQGSEATYESGFVIDKFPISRPNLTFSTLTVSNMSPEDSSIYLCSVQFLTGERQPQHFGDGTRLSIL.

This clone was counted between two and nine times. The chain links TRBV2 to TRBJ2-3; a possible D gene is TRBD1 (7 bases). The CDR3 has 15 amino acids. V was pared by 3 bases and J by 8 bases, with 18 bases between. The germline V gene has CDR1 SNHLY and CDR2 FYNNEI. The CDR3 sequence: CASSDGGTAEGTQYF. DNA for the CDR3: TGTGCCAGCAGTGATGGGGGGACAGCCGAGGGTACGCAGTATTTT. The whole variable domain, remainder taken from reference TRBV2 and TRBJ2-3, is EPEVTQTPSHQVTQMGQEVILRCVPISNHLYFYWYRQILGQKVEFLVSFYNNEISEKSEIFDDQFSVERPDGSNFTLKIRSTKLEDSAMYFCASSDGGTAEGTQYFGPGTRLTVL.

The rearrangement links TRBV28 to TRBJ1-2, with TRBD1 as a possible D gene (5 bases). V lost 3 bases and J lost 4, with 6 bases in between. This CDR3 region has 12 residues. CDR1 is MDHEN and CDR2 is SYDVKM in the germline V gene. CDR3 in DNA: TGTGCCAGCAGTTTGGGGGGCTATGGCTACACCTTC. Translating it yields CASSLGGYGYTF.

The CDR3 loop is CASSRDSYTGELFF. The CDR3 DNA is TGTGCCAGCAGTAGGGACAGCTACACCGGGGAGCTGTTTTTT. V is TRBV27 and J is TRBJ2-2, with 7 bases aligning to TRBD1. The germline gives CDR1 MNHEY, CDR2 SMNVEV (reference sequence). J lost 3 bases, V lost 5 bases, and 3 bases had no gene match. The CDR3 is 14 residues long.

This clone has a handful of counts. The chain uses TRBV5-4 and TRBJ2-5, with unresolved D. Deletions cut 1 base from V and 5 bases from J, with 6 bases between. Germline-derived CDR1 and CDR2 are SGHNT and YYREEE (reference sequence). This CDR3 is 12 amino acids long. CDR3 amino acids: CASSLRLETQYF. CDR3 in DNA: TGTGCCAGCAGCTTGAGACTCGAGACCCAGTACTTC. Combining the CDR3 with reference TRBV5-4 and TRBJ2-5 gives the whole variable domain ETGVTQSPTHLIKTRGQQVTLRCSSQSGHNTVSWYQQALGQGPQFIFQYYREEENGRGNFPPRFSGLQFPNYSSELNVNALELDDSALYLCASSLRLETQYFGPGTRLLVL.

In DNA, the CDR3 is TGCGCCAGCAGCCACACGGCGGGGGCGCCGAACGAGCAGTACTTC. Translated, it gives CASSHTAGAPNEQYF. The chain has TRBV5-1 and TRBJ2-7; possible D gene TRBD2, 7 bases. The CDR3 runs 15 residues. V was shortened by 4 bases and J by 5 bases, with 19 bases between the two germline ends. From germline, CDR1 is SGHRS and CDR2 YFSETQ.

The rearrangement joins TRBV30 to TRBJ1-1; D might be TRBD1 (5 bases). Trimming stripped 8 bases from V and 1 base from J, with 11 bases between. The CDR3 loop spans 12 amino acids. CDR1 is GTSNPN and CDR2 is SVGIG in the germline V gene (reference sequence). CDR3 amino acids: CARQGGNTEAFF. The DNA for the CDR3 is TGTGCCCGGCAGGGAGGGAACACTGAAGCTTTCTTT.

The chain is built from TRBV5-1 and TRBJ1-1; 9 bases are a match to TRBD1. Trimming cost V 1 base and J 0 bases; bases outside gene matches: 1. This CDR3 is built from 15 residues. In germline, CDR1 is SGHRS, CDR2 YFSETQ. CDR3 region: CASSLTGGVNTEAFF. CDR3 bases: TGCGCCAGCAGCTTGACAGGGGGCGTGAACACTGAAGCTTTCTTT.

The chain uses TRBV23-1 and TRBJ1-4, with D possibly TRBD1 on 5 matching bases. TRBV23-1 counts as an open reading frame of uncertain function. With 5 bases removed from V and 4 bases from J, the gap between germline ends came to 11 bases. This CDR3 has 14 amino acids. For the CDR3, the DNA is TGCGCCAGCAGTGGAGGGGCCGGTAATGAAAAACTGTTTTTT. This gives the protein CASSGGAGNEKLFF.

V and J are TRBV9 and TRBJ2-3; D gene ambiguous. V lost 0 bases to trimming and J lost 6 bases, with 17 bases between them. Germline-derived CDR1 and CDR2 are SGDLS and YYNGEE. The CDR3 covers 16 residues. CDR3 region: CASSVALIGLVDTQYF. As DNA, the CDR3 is TGTGCCAGCAGCGTAGCCTTAATCGGTCTGGTCGATACGCAGTATTTT.

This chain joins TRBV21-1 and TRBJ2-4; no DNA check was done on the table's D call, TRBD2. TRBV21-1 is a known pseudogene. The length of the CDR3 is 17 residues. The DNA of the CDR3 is TGTGCCAGCAGCAAATGGGGCGGGAATGCACTCGCAAACATTCAGTACTTC. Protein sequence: CASSKWGGNALANIQYF.

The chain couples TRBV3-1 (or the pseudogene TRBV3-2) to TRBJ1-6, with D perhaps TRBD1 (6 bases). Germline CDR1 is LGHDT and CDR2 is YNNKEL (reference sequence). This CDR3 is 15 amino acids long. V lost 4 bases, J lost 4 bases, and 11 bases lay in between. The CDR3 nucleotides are TGTGCCAGCAGCCCCGATACAGGGTATAATTCACCCCTCCACTTT. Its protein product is CASSPDTGYNSPLHF.

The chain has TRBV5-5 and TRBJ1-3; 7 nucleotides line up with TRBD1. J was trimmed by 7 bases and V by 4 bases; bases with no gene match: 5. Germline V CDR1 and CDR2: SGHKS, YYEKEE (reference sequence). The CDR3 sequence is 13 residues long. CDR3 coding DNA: TGTGCCAGCAGCCACGACAGGGTGAACACCATATATTTT. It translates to CASSHDRVNTIYF.

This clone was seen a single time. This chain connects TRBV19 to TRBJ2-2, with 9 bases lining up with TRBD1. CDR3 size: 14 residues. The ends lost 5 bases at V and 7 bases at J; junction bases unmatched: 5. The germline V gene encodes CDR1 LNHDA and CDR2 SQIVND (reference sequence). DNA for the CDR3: TGTGCCAGTAGTGCAGGGACAGGGATCGGGGAGCTGTTTTTT. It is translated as CASSAGTGIGELFF.

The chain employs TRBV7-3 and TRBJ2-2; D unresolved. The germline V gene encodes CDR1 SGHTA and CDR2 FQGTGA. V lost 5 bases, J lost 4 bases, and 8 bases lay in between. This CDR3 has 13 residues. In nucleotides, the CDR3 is TGTGCCAGCAGCCGCGGAACCACCGGGGAGCTGTTTTTT. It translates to CASSRGTTGELFF.

The CDR3, as DNA: TGCAGCGTTGAGGGACAGGTTAACTATGGCTACACCTTC. This gives the protein CSVEGQVNYGYTF. The rearrangement links TRBV29-1 to TRBJ1-2, with 8 nucleotides matching TRBD1. The CDR3 consists of 13 residues. J gave up 1 base and V 3 bases, and 1 base lay outside the gene matches. Germline V gene data show CDR1 as SQVTM and CDR2 as ANQGSEA.

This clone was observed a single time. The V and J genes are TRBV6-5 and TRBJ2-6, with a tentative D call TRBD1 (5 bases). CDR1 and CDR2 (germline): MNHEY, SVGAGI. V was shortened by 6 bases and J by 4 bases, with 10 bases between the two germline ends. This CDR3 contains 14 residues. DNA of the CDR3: TGTGCCAGCAGCTACAAGGGGGGGGCCAACGTCCTGACTTTC. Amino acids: CASSYKGGANVLTF.

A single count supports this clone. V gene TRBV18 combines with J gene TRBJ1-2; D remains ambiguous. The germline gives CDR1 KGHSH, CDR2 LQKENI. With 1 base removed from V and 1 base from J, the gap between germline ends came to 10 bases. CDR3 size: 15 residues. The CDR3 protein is CASSPLITDNYGYTF. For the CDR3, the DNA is TGTGCCAGCTCACCACTGATCACAGATAACTATGGCTACACCTTC.

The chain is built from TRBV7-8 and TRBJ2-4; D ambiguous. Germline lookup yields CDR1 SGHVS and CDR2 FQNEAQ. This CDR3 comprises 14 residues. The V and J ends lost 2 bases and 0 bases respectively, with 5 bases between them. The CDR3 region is CASSLRLAKNIQYF. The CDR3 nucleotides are TGTGCCAGCAGCTTAAGACTAGCCAAAAACATTCAGTACTTC.

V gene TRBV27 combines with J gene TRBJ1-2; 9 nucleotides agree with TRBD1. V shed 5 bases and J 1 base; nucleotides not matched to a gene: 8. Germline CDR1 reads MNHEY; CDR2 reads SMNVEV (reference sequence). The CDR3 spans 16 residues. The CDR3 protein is CASSHTGTGINYGYTF. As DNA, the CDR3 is TGTGCCAGCAGTCACACCGGGACAGGGATTAACTATGGCTACACCTTC.

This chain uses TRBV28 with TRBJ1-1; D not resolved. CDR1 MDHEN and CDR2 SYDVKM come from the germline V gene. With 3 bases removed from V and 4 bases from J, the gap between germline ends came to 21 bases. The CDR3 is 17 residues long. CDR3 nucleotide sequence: TGTGCCAGCAGTTTGAGTGGAGTGAGGGAAAGGCGCACTGAAGCTTTCTTT. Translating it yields CASSLSGVRERRTEAFF.

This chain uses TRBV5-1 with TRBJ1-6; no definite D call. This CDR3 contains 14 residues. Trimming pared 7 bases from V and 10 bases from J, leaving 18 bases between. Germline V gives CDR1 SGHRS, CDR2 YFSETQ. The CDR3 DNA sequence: TGCGCCAGCGGCAGTGGCTCCGAGGGCTCACCCCTCCACTTT. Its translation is CASGSGSEGSPLHF.